By share, the clone carrying this T cell receptor (beta chain) ranks as medium-sized. This entry comes from a study of spatial heterogeneity in lung cancer. There are 15 residues in the CDR3. Germline CDR1 is GTSNPN and CDR2 is SVGIG (reference sequence). J gave up 5 bases and V 6 bases, and 11 bases lay outside the gene matches. TCRdb processed the 5' RACE reads anew with MiXCR; each CDR3 protein has one entry. The table shows 9,000 to 13,000 distinct CDR3 sequences, with about 5.7% occurring only once. Time point indicated: sample taken at primary tumor resection. This chain connects TRBV30 to TRBJ2-1; 9 positions agree with TRBD2. This specimen consisted of PBMCs, obtained at surgery. The sequence came from a male donor with early-stage non-small cell lung cancer. The CDR3 DNA follows: TGTGCCTGTCCCCCCCGGCTAGCGGGGAACAATGAGCAGTTCTTC. This encodes CACPPRLAGNNEQFF.